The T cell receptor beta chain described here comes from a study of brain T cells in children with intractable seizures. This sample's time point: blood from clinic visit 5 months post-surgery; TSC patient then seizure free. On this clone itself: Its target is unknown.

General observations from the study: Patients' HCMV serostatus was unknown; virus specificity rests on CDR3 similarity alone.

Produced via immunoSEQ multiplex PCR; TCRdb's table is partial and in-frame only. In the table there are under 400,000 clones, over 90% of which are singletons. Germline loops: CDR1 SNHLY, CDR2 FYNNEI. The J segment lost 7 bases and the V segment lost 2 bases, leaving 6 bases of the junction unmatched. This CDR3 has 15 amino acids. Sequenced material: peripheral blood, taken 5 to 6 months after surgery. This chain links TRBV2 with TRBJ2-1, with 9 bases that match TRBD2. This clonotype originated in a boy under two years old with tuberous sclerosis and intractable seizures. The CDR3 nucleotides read TGTGCCAGCAGTGAATTTGCGGGAGGGAATAATGAGCAGTTCTTC. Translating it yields CASSEFAGGNNEQFF.